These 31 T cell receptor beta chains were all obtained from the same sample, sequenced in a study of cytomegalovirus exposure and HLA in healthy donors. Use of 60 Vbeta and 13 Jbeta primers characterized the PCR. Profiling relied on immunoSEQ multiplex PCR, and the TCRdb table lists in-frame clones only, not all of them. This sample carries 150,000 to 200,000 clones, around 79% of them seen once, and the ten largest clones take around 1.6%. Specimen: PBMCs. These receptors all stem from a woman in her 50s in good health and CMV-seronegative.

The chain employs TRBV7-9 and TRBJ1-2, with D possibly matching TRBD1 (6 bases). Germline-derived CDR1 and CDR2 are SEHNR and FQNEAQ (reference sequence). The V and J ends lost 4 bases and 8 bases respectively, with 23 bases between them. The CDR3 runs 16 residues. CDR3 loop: CASSSLRTVLIGGYTF. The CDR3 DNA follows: TGTGCCAGCAGCTCCCTTCGGACAGTCCTAATAGGGGGCTACACCTTC.

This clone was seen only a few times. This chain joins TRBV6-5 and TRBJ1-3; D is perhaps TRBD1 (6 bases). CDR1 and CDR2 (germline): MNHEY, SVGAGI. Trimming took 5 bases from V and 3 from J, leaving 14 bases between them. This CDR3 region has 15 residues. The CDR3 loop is CASSRPGGFGNTIYF. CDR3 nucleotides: TGTGCCAGCAGTCGGCCGGGGGGCTTTGGAAACACCATATATTTT.

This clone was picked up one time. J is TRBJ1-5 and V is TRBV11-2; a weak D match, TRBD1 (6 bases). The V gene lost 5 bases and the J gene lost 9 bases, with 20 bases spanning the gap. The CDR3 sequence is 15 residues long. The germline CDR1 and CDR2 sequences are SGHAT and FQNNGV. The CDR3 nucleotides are TGTGCCAGCAGCCCAGGTATGGGGGCCACATCGCCCCAGCATTTT. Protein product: CASSPGMGATSPQHF.

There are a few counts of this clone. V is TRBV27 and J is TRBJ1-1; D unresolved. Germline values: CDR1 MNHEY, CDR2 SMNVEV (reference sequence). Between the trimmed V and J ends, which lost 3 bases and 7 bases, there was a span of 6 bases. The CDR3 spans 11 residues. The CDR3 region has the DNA TGTGCCAGCAGTTTCCTAGGTGAAGCTTTCTTT. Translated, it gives CASSFLGEAFF.

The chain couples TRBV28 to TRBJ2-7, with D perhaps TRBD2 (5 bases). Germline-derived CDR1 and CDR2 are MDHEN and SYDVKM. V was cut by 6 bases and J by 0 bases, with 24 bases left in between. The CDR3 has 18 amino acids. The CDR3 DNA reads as TGTGCCAGCAGCCCTAACTGGATCGGGGAGACCAGCTCCTACGAGCAGTACTTC. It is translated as CASSPNWIGETSSYEQYF.

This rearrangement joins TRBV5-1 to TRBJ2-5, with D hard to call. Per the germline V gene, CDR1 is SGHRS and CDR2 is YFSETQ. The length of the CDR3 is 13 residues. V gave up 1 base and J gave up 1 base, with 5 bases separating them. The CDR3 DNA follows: TGCGCCAGCAGCTTGCTAAGCCAAGAGACCCAGTACTTC. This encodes CASSLLSQETQYF. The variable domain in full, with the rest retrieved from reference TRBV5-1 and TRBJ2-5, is KAGVTQTPRYLIKTRGQQVTLSCSPISGHRSVSWYQQTPGQGLQFLFEYFSETQRNKGNFPGRFSGRQFSNSRSEMNVSTLELGDSALYLCASSLLSQETQYFGPGTRLLVL.

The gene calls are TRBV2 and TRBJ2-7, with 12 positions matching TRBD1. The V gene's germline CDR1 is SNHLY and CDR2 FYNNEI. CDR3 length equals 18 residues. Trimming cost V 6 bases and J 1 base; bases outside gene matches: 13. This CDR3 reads CASRGDRGRQGLSYEQYF. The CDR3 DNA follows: TGTGCCAGCAGGGGGGACAGGGGGCGCCAAGGTTTGTCCTACGAGCAGTACTTC.

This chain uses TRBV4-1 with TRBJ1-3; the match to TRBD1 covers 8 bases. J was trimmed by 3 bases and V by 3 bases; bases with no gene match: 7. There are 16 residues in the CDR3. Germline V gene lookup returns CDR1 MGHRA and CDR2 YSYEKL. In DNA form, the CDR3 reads TGCGCCAGCAGCCATGCGGACAGGGTTGATGGAAACACCATATATTTT. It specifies CASSHADRVDGNTIYF.

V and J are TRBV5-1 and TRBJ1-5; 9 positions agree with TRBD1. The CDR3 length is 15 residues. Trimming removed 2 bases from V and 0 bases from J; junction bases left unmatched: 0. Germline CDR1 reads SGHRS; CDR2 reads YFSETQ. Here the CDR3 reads CASSLQGASNQPQHF. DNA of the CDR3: TGCGCCAGCAGCTTACAGGGGGCTAGCAATCAGCCCCAGCATTTT.

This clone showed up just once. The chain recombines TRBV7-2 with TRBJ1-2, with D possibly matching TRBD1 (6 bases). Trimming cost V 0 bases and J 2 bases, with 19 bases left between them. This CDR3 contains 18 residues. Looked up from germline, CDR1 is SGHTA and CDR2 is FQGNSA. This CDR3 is CASSLARSTGIGNYGYTF. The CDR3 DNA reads TGTGCCAGCAGCTTAGCCCGTTCCACAGGGATAGGGAACTATGGCTACACCTTC.

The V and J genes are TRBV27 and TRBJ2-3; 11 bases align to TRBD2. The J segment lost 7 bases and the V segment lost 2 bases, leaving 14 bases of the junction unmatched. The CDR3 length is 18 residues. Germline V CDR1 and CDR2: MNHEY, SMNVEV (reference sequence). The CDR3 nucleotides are TGTGCCAGCAGTTTACTCGGCGGGTTTAGCGGGGGGGCGTATACGCAGTATTTT. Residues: CASSLLGGFSGGAYTQYF.

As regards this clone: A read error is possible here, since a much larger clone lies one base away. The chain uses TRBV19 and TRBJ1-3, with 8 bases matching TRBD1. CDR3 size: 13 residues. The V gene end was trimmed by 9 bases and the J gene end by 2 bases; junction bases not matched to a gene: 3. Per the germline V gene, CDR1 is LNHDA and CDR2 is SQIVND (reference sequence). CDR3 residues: CASLQGAGNTIYF. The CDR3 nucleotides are TGTGCCAGCTTACAGGGGGCTGGAAACACCATATATTTT.

The chain's CDR3 is CASSLVGSGSYEQYF. DNA for the CDR3: TGTGCCAGCAGTTTAGTGGGTAGCGGGAGCTACGAGCAGTACTTC. The chain has TRBV28 and TRBJ2-7; 9 bases are a match to TRBD2. Germline V gene data show CDR1 as MDHEN and CDR2 as SYDVKM. The CDR3 loop spans 15 amino acids. The J segment lost 3 bases and the V segment lost 2 bases, leaving 5 bases of the junction unmatched.

Written as DNA, the CDR3 is TGTGCTAGTGGGAAGGGGGGGCACACTGAAGCTTTCTTT. Encoded protein: CASGKGGHTEAFF. This chain links TRBV12-5 with TRBJ1-1; maybe TRBD1 (6 bases). Between the trimmed V and J ends, which lost 6 bases and 3 bases, there was a span of 11 bases. CDR1 is LGHNT, CDR2 FRNRAP, per germline. The CDR3 contains 13 residues.

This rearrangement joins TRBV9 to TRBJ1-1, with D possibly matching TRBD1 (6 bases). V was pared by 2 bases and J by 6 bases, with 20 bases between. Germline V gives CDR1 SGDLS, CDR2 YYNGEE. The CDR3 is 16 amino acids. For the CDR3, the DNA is TGTGCCAGCAGCGTTTTGACAGGCTTAAAGGGGGCTGAAGCTTTCTTT. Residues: CASSVLTGLKGAEAFF.

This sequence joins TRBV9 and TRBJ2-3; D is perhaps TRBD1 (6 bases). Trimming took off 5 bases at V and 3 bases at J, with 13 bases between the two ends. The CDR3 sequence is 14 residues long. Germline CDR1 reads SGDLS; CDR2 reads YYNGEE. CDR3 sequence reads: CASSLQGRTDTQYF. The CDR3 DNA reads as TGTGCCAGCAGTCTTCAGGGGAGAACAGATACGCAGTATTTT. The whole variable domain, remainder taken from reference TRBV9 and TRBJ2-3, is DSGVTQTPKHLITATGQRVTLRCSPRSGDLSVYWYQQSLDQGLQFLIQYYNGEERAKGNILERFSAQQFPDLHSELNLSSLELGDSALYFCASSLQGRTDTQYFGPGTRLTVL.

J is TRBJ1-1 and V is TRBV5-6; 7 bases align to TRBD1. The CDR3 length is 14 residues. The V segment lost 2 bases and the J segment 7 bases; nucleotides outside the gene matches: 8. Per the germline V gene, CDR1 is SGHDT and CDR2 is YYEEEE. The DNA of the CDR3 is TGTGCCAGCAGCTTCGAAAGAGGGGACAGTGAAGCTTTCTTT. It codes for CASSFERGDSEAFF.

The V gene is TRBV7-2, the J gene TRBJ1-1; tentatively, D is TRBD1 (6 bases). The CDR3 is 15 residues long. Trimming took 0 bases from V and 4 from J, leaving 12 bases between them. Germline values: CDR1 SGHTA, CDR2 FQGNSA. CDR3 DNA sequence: TGTGCCAGCAGCTTAGCGAGACAGGCCCCCACTGAAGCTTTCTTT. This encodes CASSLARQAPTEAFF.

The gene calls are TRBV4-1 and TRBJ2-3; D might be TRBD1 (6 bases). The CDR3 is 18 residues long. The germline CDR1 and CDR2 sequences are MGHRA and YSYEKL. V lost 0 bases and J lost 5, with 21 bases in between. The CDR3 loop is CASSQEIGQTLRGDTQYF. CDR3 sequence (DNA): TGCGCCAGCAGCCAAGAAATAGGACAGACCCTTCGGGGAGATACGCAGTATTTT.

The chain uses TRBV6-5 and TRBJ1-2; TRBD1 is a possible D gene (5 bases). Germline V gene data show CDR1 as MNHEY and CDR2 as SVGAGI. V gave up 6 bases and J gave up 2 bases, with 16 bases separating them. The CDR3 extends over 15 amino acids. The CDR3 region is CASSHGGVLNYGYTF. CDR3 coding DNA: TGTGCCAGCAGCCACGGGGGGGTACTCAACTATGGCTACACCTTC.

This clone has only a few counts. In nucleotides, the CDR3 is TGTGCCAGCAGCATACCGACAGGGGGCGCGGGGGAGCAGTACTTC. It yields the protein CASSIPTGGAGEQYF. This chain connects TRBV5-4 to TRBJ2-7, with 10 bases that match TRBD1. Germline V CDR1 and CDR2: SGHNT, YYREEE (reference sequence). The CDR3 extends over 15 amino acids. V shed 4 bases and J 7 bases; nucleotides not matched to a gene: 11. Combining the CDR3 with reference TRBV5-4 and TRBJ2-7 gives the whole variable domain ETGVTQSPTHLIKTRGQQVTLRCSSQSGHNTVSWYQQALGQGPQFIFQYYREEENGRGNFPPRFSGLQFPNYSSELNVNALELDDSALYLCASSIPTGGAGEQYFGPGTRLTVT.

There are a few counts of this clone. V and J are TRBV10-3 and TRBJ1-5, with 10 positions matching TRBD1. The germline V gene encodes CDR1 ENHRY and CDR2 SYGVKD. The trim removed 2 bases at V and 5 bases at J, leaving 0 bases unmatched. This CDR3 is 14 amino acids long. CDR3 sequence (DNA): TGTGCCATCAGTGAGGGGACAGGGGATCAGCCCCAGCATTTT. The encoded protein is CAISEGTGDQPQHF.

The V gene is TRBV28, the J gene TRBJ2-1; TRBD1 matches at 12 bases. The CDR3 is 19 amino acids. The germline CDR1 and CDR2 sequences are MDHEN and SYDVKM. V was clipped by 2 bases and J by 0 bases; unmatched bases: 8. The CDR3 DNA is TGTGCCAGCAGTTTAGAGGGACAGGGGGCCTTCAACTCCTACAATGAGCAGTTCTTC. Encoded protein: CASSLEGQGAFNSYNEQFF.

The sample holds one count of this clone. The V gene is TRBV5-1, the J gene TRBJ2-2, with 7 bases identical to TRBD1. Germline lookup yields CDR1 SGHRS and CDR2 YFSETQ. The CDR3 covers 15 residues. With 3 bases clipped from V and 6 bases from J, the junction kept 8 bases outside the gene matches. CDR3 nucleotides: TGCGCCAGCAGCTCCAGACAGGGAAACTCCGGGGAGCTGTTTTTT. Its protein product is CASSSRQGNSGELFF.

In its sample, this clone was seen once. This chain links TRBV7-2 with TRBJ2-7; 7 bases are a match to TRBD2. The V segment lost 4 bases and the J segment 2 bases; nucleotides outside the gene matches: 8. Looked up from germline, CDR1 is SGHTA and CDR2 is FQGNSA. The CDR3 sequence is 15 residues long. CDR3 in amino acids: CASSSIGGVPYEQYF. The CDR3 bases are TGTGCCAGCAGCTCTATTGGGGGGGTCCCCTACGAGCAGTACTTC.

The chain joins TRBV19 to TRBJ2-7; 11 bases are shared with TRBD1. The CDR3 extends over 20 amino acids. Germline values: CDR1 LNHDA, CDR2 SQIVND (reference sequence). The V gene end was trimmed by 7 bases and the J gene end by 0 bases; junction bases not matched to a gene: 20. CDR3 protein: CASTSTLLRTGGLVSYEQYF. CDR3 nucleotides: TGTGCCAGTACCTCCACCTTGCTAAGGACAGGGGGCCTGGTCTCCTACGAGCAGTACTTC.

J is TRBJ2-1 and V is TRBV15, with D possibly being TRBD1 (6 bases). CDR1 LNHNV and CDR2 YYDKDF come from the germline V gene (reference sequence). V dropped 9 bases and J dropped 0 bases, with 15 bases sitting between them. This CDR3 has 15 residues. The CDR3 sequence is CATDTGFGSYNEQFF. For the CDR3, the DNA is TGTGCCACAGATACAGGGTTCGGCTCCTACAATGAGCAGTTCTTC.

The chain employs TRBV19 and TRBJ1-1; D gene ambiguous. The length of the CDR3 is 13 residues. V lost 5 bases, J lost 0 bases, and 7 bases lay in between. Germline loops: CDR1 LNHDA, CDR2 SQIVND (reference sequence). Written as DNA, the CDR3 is TGTGCCAGTAGTGCCGGTATGAACACTGAAGCTTTCTTT. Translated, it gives CASSAGMNTEAFF.

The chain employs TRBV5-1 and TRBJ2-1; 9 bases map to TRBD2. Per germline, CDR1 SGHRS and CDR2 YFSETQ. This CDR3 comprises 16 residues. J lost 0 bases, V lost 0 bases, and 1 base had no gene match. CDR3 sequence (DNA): TGCGCCAGCAGCTTGGGTAGCGGGAGCTCCTACAATGAGCAGTTCTTC. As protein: CASSLGSGSSYNEQFF.

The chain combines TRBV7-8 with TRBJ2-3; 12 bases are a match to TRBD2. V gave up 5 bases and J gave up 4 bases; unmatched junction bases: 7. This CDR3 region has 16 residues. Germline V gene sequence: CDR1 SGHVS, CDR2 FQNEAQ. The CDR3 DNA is TGTGCCAGCAGCGCCCGGACTAGCGGGATAGCAGATACGCAGTATTTT. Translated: CASSARTSGIADTQYF.

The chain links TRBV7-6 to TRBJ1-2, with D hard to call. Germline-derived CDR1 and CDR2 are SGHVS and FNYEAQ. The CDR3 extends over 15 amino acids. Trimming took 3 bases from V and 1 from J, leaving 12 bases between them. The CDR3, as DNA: TGTGCCAGCAGCTTTACACAGTCCTTTAACTATGGCTACACCTTC. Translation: CASSFTQSFNYGYTF.